This entry features one T cell receptor beta chain sequence. Per the study methods: Reference gene primer amplification yielded estimated nucleated cell counts. Using immunoSEQ multiplex PCR, the repertoire was profiled, and TCRdb retains in-frame clones only, with some absent. From that table come the V and J calls and clone size; the DNA was used to work out D and trimming. The table lists around 60,000 clones, approximately 82% of them singletons, with about 3.5% in the top ten. This sample was taken from a study of blood T cell repertoires in COVID-19. Study summary: COVID-19 samples from acute and convalescent phases originated in the United States, Italy and Spain.

CDR1 is SGHRS, CDR2 YFSETQ, per germline. Trimming removed 3 bases at V and 4 bases at J, with 10 bases between. The CDR3 runs to 14 residues. The chain employs TRBV5-1 and TRBJ1-4; D call uncertain. The sample comprised peripheral blood. The TCR sequence derives from a woman of 80 years or more with acute or convalescent COVID-19. The CDR3 sequence is CASSSDGLNEKLFF. DNA of the CDR3: TGCGCCAGCAGCTCGGACGGACTTAATGAAAAACTGTTTTTT. Variable domain in full (rest from reference TRBV5-1 and TRBJ1-4): KAGVTQTPRYLIKTRGQQVTLSCSPISGHRSVSWYQQTPGQGLQFLFEYFSETQRNKGNFPGRFSGRQFSNSRSEMNVSTLELGDSALYLCASSSDGLNEKLFFGSGTQLSVL.